This T cell receptor beta chain was documented in a study of blood T cells in healthy people across ages. This clonotype appeared a few times. Its cognate antigen is unknown. Study-wide findings and caveats: A roughly linear age-dependent decrease characterized TCR beta diversity per million T cells.

Each individual donor underwent a draw of approximately 10 milliliters of peripheral blood. Together with a sample-barcoded 5' primer, a J-beta primer mix was included in a second PCR lasting roughly 6 to 12 cycles. Each TCR beta cDNA got a 12-nucleotide random molecular identifier. TCRdb fed the 5' RACE reads into MiXCR, producing one record per CDR3 protein. The data show around 1.7 million distinct CDR3 sequences, 28% seen once. Germline V gives CDR1 PRHDT, CDR2 FYEKMQ (reference sequence). V trimming: 5 bases; J trimming: 5 bases; junction bases outside the gene matches: 11. The CDR3 runs to 15 residues.

This chain joins TRBV13 and TRBJ2-7; the match to TRBD2 covers 8 bases. This sequence was found in a woman aged 25-40 years in good health. The sequenced sample was blood. The CDR3, as DNA: TGTGCCAGCAGCACCAGACTAGCGAGGGAAGACGAGCAGTACTTC. Translation gives CASSTRLAREDEQYF.